Shown below are 5 T cell receptor beta chains from a single sample sequenced in a study of beta chain features in type 1 diabetes (dated by TCRdb to the late 2010s). The library was produced with the immunoSEQ multiplex PCR assay. All of the isolated RNA was reverse transcribed with the High Capacity cDNA Reverse Transcription Kit, so expressed TCRB transcripts were sequenced. What TCRdb holds here is the immuneACCESS table cut down to in-frame rearrangements. Part of the clones is not present; checked against another copy, under half of the missing clones reflect an unresolved V gene, and the others are unexplained. This sample gives 130,000 to 150,000 clones in total; roughly 48% of them show up just once. The top ten constitute around 0.39% of the sample. Sequencing was performed on Tregs from blood. Reading the label with the study, this specimen's cell subset or site is: regulatory CD4+ T cells. The receptors were sampled from a man between 18 and 35 years old in good health.

The rearrangement links TRBV9 to TRBJ2-7; TRBD1 aligns across 10 bases. Looked up from germline, CDR1 is SGDLS and CDR2 is YYNGEE. The CDR3 is 14 amino acids. After removal of 2 bases from V and 6 bases from J, the junction contained 5 bases not matched to a gene. The CDR3 bases are TGTGCCAGCAGCGTGACAGGGGGCGCATCCGAGCAGTACTTC. Translated, it gives CASSVTGGASEQYF. The whole variable domain, remainder taken from reference TRBV9 and TRBJ2-7, is DSGVTQTPKHLITATGQRVTLRCSPRSGDLSVYWYQQSLDQGLQFLIQYYNGEERAKGNILERFSAQQFPDLHSELNLSSLELGDSALYFCASSVTGGASEQYFGPGTRLTVT.

This clone has more than one count but fewer than ten. The chain is built from TRBV4-3 and TRBJ2-1; 13 bases map to TRBD2. Germline V gene data show CDR1 as LGHNA and CDR2 as YSLEER. The CDR3 is made up of 18 amino acids. Germline trimming cut 4 bases from V and 0 bases from J; bases unmatched to any gene: 6. Here the CDR3 reads CASSPGLAGPSSYNEQFF. The CDR3 DNA is TGCGCCAGCAGCCCGGGACTAGCGGGACCCTCCTCCTACAATGAGCAGTTCTTC.

In its sample, this clone was seen a few times. The rearrangement links TRBV29-1 to TRBJ2-7; 10 positions agree with TRBD1. Germline assignment: CDR1 SQVTM and CDR2 ANQGSEA. This CDR3 spans 12 amino acids. Germline trimming cut 7 bases from V and 7 bases from J; bases unmatched to any gene: 7. For the CDR3, the DNA is TGCAGCGGGGGACAGGGGATAGGGGAGCAGTACTTC. It is translated as CSGGQGIGEQYF.

V and J are TRBV21-1 and TRBJ1-2; the table gives TRBD1 as D, unverified against the DNA. TRBV21-1 is a pseudogene segment. The CDR3 runs 15 residues. The CDR3 sequence: CASSGTGGVGYGYTF. The DNA of the CDR3 is TGTGCCAGCAGCGGAACAGGGGGCGTCGGATATGGCTACACCTTC.

In its sample, this clone was seen a few times. This chain joins TRBV14 and TRBJ2-7; D is possibly TRBD1 (7 bases). CDR1 and CDR2 (germline): SGHDN, FVKESK. V lost 1 base to trimming and J lost 3 bases, with 16 bases between them. The length of the CDR3 is 16 residues. The CDR3 DNA reads TGTGCCAGCAGCCAAGGCCCAGCAGGGGGAGGCTACGAGCAGTACTTC. It yields the protein CASSQGPAGGGYEQYF.